This T cell receptor beta chain was identified during a study of blood T cell repertoires in COVID-19. The overall study: PBMCs, B-cell-depleted T cells, or T cells were the source of the cDNA or gDNA that made up the material.

Participants were aged about 18 to 100 years, lived in over 20 US areas, and enrolled virtually. Membership in each cohort depended on participant-reported clinical history. There are 17 residues in the CDR3. V shed 5 bases and J shed 5 bases, with 21 bases lying between them. The germline CDR1 and CDR2 sequences are LNHDA and SQIVND (reference sequence). Original data processing: Reference gene primer amplification gave estimated nucleated cell counts. Generated by immunoSEQ multiplex PCR, the TCRdb table keeps only in-frame clones and is missing some. The D gene and trimming were derived from the DNA, and the V and J assignments and clone size from that table. The table has 150,000 or so clones, more than 85% seen once.

This clonotype was sampled from a human donor with acute COVID-19. The donor label of this sample is uncertain. Sequenced sample: PBMCs or T cells enriched from blood (not recorded which). V is TRBV19 and J is TRBJ1-4, with a possible D match to TRBD1 (6 bases). The CDR3 loop reads CASSVVHRAPQNEKLFF. DNA of the CDR3: TGTGCCAGTAGTGTCGTCCACAGGGCCCCCCAAAATGAAAAACTGTTTTTT.